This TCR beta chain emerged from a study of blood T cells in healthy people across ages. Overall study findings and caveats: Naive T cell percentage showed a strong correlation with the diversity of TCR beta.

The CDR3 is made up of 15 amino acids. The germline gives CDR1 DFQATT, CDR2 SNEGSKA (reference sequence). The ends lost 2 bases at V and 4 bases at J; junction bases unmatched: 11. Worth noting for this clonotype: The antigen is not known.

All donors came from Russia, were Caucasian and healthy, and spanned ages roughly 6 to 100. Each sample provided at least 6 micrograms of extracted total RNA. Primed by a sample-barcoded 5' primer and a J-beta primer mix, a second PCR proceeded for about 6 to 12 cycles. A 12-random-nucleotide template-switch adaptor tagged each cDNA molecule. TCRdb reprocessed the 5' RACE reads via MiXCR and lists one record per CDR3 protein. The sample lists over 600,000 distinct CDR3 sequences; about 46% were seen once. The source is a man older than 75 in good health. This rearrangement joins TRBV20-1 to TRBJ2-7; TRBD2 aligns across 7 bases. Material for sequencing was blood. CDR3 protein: CSARSAETSTYEQYF. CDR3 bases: TGCAGTGCTAGAAGTGCCGAGACTAGCACTTACGAGCAGTACTTC.